This T cell receptor (beta chain) emerged from a study of T-cell memory formation after mild COVID-19. CDR1 is MGHRA, CDR2 YSYEKL, per germline. The CDR3 is made up of 14 amino acids. V was clipped by 4 bases and J by 8 bases, with 16 bases between them. TCRdb fed the 5' RACE reads into MiXCR, producing one record per CDR3 protein. The repertoire includes a few hundred thousand distinct CDR3 sequences, just under 20% of them detected once, and roughly 21% sits in the top ten. This clonotype showed up just a few times. No antigen is known for it. Study-wide findings and caveats: Proof of SARS-CoV-2 specificity was absent for the second-wave clones that crested on day 37. Mainly CM and EM harbored the contracting CD4+ clones; mainly EMRA harbored the CD8+ ones.

This receptor was identified in a man younger than 35 who had mild COVID-19 (a few samples of this study predate the infection). Cell type and time point are not known. Sequencing input: PBMCs or a T cell subset sorted from them (not recorded which). The chain has TRBV4-1 and TRBJ2-3; possibly TRBD1 for D (6 bases). This CDR3 reads CASSPWTVGATQYF. In nucleotides, the CDR3 is TGCGCCAGCAGCCCTTGGACAGTGGGGGCTACGCAGTATTTT.